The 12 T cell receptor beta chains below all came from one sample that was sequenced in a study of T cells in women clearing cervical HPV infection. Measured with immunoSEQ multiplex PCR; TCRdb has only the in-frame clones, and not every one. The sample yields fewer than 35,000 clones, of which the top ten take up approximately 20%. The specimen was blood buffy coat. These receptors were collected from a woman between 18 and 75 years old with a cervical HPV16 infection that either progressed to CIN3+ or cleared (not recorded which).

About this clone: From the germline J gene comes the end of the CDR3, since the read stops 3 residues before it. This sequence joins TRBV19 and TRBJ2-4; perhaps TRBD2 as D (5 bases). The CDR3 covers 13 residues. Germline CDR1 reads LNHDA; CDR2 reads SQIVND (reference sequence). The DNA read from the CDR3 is TGTGCCAGTAGTATATCGATAGAGGGTGGT. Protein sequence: CASSISIEGG. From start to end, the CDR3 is CASSISIEGGQYF.

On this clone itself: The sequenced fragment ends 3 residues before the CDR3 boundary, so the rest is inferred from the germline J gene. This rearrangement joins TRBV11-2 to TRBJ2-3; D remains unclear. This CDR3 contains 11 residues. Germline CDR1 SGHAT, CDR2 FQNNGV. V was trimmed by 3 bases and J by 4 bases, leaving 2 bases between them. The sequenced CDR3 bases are TGTGCCAGCAGCTTCGCAGATACG. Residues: CASSFADT. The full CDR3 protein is CASSFADTQYF.

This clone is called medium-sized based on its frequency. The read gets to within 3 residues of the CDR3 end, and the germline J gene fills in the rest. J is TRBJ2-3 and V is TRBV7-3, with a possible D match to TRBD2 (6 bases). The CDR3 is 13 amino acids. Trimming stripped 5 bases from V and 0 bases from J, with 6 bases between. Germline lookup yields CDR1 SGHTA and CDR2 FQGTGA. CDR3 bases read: TGTGCCAGCAGCGGAGGGAGCACAGATACG. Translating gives CASSGGSTDT. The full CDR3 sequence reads CASSGGSTDTQYF.

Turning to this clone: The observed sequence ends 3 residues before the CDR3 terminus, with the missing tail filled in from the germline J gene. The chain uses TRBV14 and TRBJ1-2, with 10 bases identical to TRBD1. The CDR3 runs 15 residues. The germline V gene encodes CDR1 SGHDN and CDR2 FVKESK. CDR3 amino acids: CASSQGGTGVYGYTF. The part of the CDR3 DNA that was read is TGTGCCAGCAGCCAAGGGGGGACAGGGGTATACGGC. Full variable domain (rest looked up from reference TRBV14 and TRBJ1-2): EAGVTQFPSHSVIEKGQTVTLRCDPISGHDNLYWYRRVMGKEIKFLLHFVKESKQDESGMPNNRFLAERTGGTYSTLKVQPAELEDSGVYFCASSQGGTGVYGYTFGSGTRLTVV.

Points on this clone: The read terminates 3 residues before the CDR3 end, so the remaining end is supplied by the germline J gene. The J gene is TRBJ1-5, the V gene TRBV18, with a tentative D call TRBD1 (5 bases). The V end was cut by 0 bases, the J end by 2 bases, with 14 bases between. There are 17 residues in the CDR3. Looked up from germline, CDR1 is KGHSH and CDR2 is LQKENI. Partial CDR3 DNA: TGTGCCAGCTCACCACCTTCAACAGGTGGTGGCAATCAGCCC. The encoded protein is CASSPPSTGGGNQP. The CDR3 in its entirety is CASSPPSTGGGNQPQHF. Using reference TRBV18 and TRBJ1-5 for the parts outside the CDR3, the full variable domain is NAGVMQNPRHLVRRRGQEARLRCSPMKGHSHVYWYRQLPEEGLKFMVYLQKENIIDESGMPKERFSAEFPKEGPSILRIQQVVRGDSAAYFCASSPPSTGGGNQPQHFGDGTRLSIL.

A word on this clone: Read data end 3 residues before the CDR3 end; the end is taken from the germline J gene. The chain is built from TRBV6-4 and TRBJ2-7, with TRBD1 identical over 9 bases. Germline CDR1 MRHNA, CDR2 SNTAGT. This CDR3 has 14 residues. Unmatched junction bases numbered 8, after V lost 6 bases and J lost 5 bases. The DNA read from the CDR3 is TGTGCCAGCAGGAACCGGGACAGGGTTCACGAG. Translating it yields CASRNRDRVHE. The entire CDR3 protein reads CASRNRDRVHEQYF.

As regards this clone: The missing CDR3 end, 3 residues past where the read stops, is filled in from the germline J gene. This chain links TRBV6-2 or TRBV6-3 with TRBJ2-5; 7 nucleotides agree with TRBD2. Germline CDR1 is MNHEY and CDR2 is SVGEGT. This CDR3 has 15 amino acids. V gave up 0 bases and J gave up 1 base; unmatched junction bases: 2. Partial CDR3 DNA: TGTGCCAGCAGTTACTCCCGGACTAGCCAAGAGACC. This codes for CASSYSRTSQET. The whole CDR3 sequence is CASSYSRTSQETQYF.

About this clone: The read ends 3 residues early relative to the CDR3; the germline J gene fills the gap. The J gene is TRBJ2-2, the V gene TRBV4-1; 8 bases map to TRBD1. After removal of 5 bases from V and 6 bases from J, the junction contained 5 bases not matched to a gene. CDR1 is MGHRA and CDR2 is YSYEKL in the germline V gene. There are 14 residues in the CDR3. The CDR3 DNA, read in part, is TGCGCCAGCAGCTTTACAGGGGGACCCGGGGAG. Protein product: CASSFTGGPGE. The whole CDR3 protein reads CASSFTGGPGELFF.

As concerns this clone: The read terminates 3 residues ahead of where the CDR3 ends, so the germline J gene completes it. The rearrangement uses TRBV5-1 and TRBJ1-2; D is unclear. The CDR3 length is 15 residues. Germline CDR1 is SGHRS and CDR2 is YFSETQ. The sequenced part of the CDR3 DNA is TGCGCCAGCAGCTTGGTATTAGCGGGCCAAGAGACC. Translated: CASSLVLAGQET. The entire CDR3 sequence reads CASSLVLAGQETYTF.

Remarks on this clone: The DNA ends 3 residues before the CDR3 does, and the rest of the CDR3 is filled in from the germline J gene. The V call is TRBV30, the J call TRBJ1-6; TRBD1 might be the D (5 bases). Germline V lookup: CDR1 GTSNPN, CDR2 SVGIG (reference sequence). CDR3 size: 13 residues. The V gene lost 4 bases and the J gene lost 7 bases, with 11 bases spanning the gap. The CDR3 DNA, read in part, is TGTGCCTGGAATGGGGCCGAAAATTCACCC. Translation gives CAWNGAENSP. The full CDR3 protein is CAWNGAENSPLHF.

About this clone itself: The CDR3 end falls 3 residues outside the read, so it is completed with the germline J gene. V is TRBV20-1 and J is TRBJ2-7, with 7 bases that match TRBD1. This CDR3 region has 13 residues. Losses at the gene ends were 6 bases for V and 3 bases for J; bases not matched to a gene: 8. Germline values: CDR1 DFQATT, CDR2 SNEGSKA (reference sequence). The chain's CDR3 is CSATGTDFYEQYF. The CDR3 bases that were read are TGCAGTGCCACAGGGACAGACTTCTACGAG.

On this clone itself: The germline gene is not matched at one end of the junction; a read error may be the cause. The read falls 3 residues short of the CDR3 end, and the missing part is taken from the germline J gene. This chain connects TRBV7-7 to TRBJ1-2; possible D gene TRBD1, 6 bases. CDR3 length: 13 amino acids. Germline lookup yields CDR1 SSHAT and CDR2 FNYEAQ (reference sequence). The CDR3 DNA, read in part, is TGTGCTAGCAAATGGACAGCGAACTATGGC. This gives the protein CASKWTANYG. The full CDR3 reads CASKWTANYGYTF.